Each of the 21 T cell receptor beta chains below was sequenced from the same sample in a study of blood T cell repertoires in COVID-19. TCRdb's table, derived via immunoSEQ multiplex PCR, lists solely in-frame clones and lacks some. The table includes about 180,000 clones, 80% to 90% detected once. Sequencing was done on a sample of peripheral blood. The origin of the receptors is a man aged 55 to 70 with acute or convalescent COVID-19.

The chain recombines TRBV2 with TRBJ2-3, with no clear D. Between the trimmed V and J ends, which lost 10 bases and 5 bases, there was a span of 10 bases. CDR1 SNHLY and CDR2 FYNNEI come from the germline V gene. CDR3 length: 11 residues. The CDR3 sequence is CATRGGDTQYF. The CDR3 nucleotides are TGTGCCACCCGAGGCGGAGATACGCAGTATTTT.

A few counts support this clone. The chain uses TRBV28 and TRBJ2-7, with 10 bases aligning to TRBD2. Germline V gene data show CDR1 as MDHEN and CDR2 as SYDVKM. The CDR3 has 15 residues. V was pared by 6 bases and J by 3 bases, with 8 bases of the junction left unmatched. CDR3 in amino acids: CASSLWTSGNYEQYF. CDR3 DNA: TGTGCCAGCAGCCTGTGGACTAGCGGAAACTACGAGCAGTACTTC.

CDR3 nucleotide sequence: TGTGCGGTGGCGACAGGGAGGTTAAGGACTGAAGCTTTCTTT. Amino acids: CAVATGRLRTEAFF. The chain joins TRBV30 to TRBJ1-1, with 7 bases lining up with TRBD1. This CDR3 comprises 14 residues. From germline, CDR1 is GTSNPN and CDR2 SVGIG (reference sequence).

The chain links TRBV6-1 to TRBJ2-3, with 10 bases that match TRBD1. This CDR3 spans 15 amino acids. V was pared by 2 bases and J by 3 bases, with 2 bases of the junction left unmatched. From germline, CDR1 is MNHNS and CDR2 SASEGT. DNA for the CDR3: TGTGCCAGCAGTGAAAGGACAGGGGGGACAGATACGCAGTATTTT. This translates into CASSERTGGTDTQYF.

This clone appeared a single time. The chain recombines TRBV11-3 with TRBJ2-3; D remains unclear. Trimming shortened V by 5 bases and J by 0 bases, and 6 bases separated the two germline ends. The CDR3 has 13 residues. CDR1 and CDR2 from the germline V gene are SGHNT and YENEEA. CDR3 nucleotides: TGTGCCAGCAGCCCACTGAGCACAGATACGCAGTATTTT. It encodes CASSPLSTDTQYF.

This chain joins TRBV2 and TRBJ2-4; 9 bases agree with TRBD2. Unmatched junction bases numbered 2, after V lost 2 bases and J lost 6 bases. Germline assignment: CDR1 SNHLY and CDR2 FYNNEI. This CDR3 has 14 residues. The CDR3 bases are TGTGCCAGCAGTGAAAGCGGGAGGAGAAACATTCAGTACTTC. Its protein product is CASSESGRRNIQYF.

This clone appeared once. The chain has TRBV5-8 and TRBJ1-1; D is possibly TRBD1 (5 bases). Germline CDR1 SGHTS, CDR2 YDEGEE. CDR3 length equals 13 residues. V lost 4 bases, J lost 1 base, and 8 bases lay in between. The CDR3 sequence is CASSLQENTEAFF. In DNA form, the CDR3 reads TGTGCCAGCAGCCTACAGGAGAACACTGAAGCTTTCTTT.

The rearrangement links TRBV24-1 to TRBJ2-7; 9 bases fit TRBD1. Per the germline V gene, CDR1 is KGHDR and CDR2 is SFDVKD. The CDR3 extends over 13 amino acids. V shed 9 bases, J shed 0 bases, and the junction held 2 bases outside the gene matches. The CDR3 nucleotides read TGTGCCACCGGACAGGGGAGCTCCTACGAGCAGTACTTC. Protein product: CATGQGSSYEQYF.

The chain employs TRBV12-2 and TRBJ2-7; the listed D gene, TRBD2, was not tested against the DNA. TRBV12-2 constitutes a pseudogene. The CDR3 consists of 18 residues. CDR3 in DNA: TGTGCAAGTCGCTTAGCGTGTGCGGGAGCCTTAAAAAGCCACGAGCAGTACTTC. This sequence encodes CASRLACAGALKSHEQYF.

CDR3 in amino acids: CASSSDRENTQYF. The CDR3 bases are TGTGCCAGCAGCTCCGACAGGGAGAATACGCAGTATTTT. This chain links TRBV5-6 with TRBJ2-3; 7 nucleotides agree with TRBD1. V was pared by 3 bases and J by 7 bases, with 5 bases of the junction left unmatched. There are 13 residues in the CDR3. Germline values: CDR1 SGHDT, CDR2 YYEEEE.

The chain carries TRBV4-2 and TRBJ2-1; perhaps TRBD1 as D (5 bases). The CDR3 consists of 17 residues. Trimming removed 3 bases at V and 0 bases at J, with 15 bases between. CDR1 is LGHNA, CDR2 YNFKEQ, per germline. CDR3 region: CASSQDRQLSSYNEQFF. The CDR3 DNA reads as TGTGCCAGCAGCCAGGATCGACAGCTGAGCTCCTACAATGAGCAGTTCTTC.

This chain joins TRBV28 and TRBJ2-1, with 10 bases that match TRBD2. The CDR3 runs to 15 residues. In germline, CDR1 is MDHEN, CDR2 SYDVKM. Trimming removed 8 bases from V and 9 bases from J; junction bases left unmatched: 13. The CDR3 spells CASVPGSGRRGEQFF. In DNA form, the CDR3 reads TGTGCCAGCGTTCCCGGTAGCGGGAGGAGGGGTGAGCAGTTCTTC. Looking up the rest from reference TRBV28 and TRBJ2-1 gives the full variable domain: DVKVTQSSRYLVKRTGEKVFLECVQDMDHENMFWYRQDPGLGLRLIYFSYDVKMKEKGDIPEGYSVSREKKERFSLILESASTNQTSMYLCASVPGSGRRGEQFFGPGTRLTVL.

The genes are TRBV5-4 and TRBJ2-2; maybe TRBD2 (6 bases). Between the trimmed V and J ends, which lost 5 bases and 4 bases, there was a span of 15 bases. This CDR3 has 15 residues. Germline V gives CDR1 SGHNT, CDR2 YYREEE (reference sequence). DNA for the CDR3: TGTGCCAGCAGTTTAGCGGAAACTTTCACCGGGGAGCTGTTTTTT. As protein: CASSLAETFTGELFF.

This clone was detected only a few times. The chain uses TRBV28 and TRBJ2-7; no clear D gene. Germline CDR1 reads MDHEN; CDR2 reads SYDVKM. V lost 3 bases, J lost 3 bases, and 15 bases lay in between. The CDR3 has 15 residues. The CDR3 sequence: CASSFYSSTGYEQYF. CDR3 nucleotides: TGTGCCAGCAGTTTCTACTCCTCGACGGGCTACGAGCAGTACTTC.

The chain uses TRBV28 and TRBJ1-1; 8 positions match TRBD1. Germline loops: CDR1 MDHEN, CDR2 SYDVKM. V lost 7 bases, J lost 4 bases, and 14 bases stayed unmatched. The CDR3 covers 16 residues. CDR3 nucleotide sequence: TGTGCCAGCAACGAGGACAGGGCGGGGTGGGGCACTGAAGCTTTCTTT. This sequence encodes CASNEDRAGWGTEAFF.

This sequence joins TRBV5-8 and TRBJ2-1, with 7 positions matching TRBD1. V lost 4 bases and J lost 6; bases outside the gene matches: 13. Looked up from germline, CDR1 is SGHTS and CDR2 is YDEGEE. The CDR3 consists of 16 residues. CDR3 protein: CASSLTGTRASNEQFF. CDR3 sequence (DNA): TGTGCCAGCAGCCTGACAGGGACGCGGGCCTCCAATGAGCAGTTCTTC.

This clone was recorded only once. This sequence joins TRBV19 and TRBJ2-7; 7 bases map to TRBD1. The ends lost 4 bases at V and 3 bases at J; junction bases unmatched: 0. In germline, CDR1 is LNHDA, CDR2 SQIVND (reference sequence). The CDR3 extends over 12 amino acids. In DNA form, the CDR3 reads TGTGCCAGTAGTAGACAGGGCTACGAGCAGTACTTC. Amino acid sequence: CASSRQGYEQYF.

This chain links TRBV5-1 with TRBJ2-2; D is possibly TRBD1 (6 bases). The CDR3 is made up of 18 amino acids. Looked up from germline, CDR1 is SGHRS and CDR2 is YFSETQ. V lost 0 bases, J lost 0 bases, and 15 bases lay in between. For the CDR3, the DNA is TGCGCCAGCAGCTTGGAAGATAGGACAGAAACGAACACCGGGGAGCTGTTTTTT. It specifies CASSLEDRTETNTGELFF.

The CDR3 coding sequence is TGCGCCAGCGGAACGGCGGGAGGGAGGTTCTTC. It is translated as CASGTAGGRFF. This chain connects TRBV10-2 to TRBJ2-1, with 9 bases aligning to TRBD2. The CDR3 runs to 11 residues. The germline V gene encodes CDR1 WSHSY and CDR2 SAAADI. With V trimmed by 8 bases and J by 15 bases, 8 bases remained unmatched.

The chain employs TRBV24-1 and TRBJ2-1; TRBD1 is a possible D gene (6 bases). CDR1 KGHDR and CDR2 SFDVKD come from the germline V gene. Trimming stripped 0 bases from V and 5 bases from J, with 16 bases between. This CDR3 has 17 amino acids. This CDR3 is CATSDLDRTDKNNEQFF. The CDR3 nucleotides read TGTGCCACCAGTGATTTGGACCGGACAGACAAAAACAATGAGCAGTTCTTC.

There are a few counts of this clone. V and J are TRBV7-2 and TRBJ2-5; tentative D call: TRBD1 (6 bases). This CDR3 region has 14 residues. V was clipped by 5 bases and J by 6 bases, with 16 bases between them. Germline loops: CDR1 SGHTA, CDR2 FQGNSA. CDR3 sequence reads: CASSPRQVQKTQYF. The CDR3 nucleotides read TGTGCCAGCAGCCCACGACAGGTACAGAAGACCCAGTACTTC. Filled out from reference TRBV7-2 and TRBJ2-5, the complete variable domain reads GAGVSQSPSNKVTEKGKDVELRCDPISGHTALYWYRQSLGQGLEFLIYFQGNSAPDKSGLPSDRFSAERTGGSVSTLTIQRTQQEDSAVYLCASSPRQVQKTQYFGPGTRLLVL.